Sequencing of this T cell receptor (beta chain) was carried out in a study of blood T cell repertoires in COVID-19 (dated by TCRdb to about 2020). Turning to the overall study: Samples from collaborators originated in the United States, Italy and Spain and spanned both the acute and convalescent phases of COVID-19. The material from the prospective study consisted of cDNA or gDNA derived from T cells, B-cell-depleted T cells, or PBMCs. The dataset comprised deeply sampled blood TCRbeta repertoires from subjects exposed to, actively infected with, or recovered from COVID-19. The repertoires were made available in a free public database intended to serve as a resource for research on the immune response to SARS-CoV-2. Samples came from the ongoing ImmuneRACE study (first 160 participants) plus 1,254 subjects from 6 global collaborators. A de-identified subject ID, COVID-19 status, age in years and sex were almost always included in the sample metadata. Where available, HLA class I and class II types were obtained from metadata supplied by the sample provider rather than from assay-based typing.

General study outcomes and caveats: How much clinical and demographic metadata was included differed by source and by participant, and the metadata was provided uncurated.

TCRbeta CDR3 regions were amplified from genomic DNA using the immunoSEQ Assay, a bias-controlled multiplex PCR. On the study's bioinformatics: The number of nucleated cells in each sample was estimated from the amplification of reference gene primers within the assay. Sequence reads were collapsed and filtered to measure the absolute abundance of every unique TCRbeta CDR3 rearrangement. For each sample, productive Simpson clonality was calculated as the square root of Simpson's diversity index across productive rearrangements. TCRdb holds this immuneACCESS table with in-frame rearrangements only. Some clones are missing; in checked studies, unresolved V genes explain under half, and the rest has no known cause. The V and J calls and the clone size are those of that table, but D and trimming were determined from the DNA. This sample comprises about 120,000 clones, approximately 90% of them detected only once. 1.2% of the sample belongs to the ten largest clones.

Regarding this clone: Its recognized antigen is unknown. No base-level quality is on record; no much larger clone is a single base apart.

The collaborating institutions used their own protocols to collect whole blood in K2EDTA tubes. Collaborator samples were shipped for TCRbeta analysis as frozen whole blood, isolated PBMCs, or DNA extracted from either sample type. At the junction V is shortened by 4 bases and J by 3 bases; bases outside the gene matches: 21. Counted from cysteine to phenylalanine, this CDR3 has 19 amino acids. The kept DNA is CDR3 alone, 57 bases in frame from the first base. The germline V gene encodes CDR1 MNHEY and CDR2 SMNVEV (reference sequence). The receptor was isolated from a woman of 80 years or more with acute or convalescent COVID-19. The chain links TRBV27 with TRBJ2-7; 7 junctional bases match TRBD2. What was sequenced was peripheral blood. The DNA sequence is given as TGTGCCAGCAGTTCCTGGGAAGCAGGGAGCGGGGTAAAGGGCTACGAGCAGTACTTC. It specifies CASSSWEAGSGVKGYEQYF.